The 25 T cell receptor beta chains listed next were all sequenced from one sample in a study of breast tumors, draining lymph nodes, adjacent tissues (TCRdb year 2016). The lymph node samples were taken from the axillary draining lymph nodes of breast cancer patients. The library was obtained by multiplex PCR. Sequencing was performed on an Illumina HiSeq 2000. TCRdb passed the public sequencing reads through fastp at Q25 and MiXCR, retaining productive beta sequences. Merged by CDR3 protein, the rows form single entries marked with the most common genes and DNA. The sample records about 100,000 distinct CDR3 sequences, around 20% of which are singletons. 1% to 1.5% of the sample goes to the ten largest clones. The sequenced sample consisted of axillary lymph node tissue. The receptor source for this set is a female donor with breast cancer. Some clones in this sample may be carry-over from other donors' samples.

The table lists this clonotype with many counts. The chain joins TRBV30 to TRBJ2-7, with D unresolved. The CDR3 contains 12 residues. The germline V gene encodes CDR1 GTSNPN and CDR2 SVGIG (reference sequence). Trimming removed 0 bases from V and 5 bases from J, with 8 bases in between. CDR3 loop: CAWSVRRDEQYF. The CDR3 nucleotides are TGTGCCTGGAGTGTACGACGGGACGAGCAGTACTTC.

This clonotype was recorded many times. This rearrangement joins TRBV2 to TRBJ1-3, with TRBD1 identical over 8 bases. Trimming removed 9 bases from V and 3 bases from J; junction bases left unmatched: 4. Looked up from germline, CDR1 is SNHLY and CDR2 is FYNNEI. The CDR3 sequence is 13 residues long. CDR3: CARIDRGGNTIYF. DNA of the CDR3: TGTGCCAGAATAGACAGGGGTGGAAACACCATATATTTT.

With regard to this clonotype: It may be a read error: a sequence one base away is much more abundant. J is TRBJ1-4 and V is TRBV19; TRBD1 is a possible D gene (6 bases). This CDR3 is built from 17 residues. Germline V gene lookup returns CDR1 LNHDA and CDR2 SQIVND (reference sequence). In DNA, the CDR3 is TGTGCCAGTAGTGTAGAACGCCGGGGGCCAACTAATGAAAAACTGTTTTTT. This sequence encodes CASSVERRGPTNEKLFF.

This clonotype appeared many times. The rearrangement uses TRBV7-2 and TRBJ1-2, with D possibly TRBD1 on 6 matching bases. Germline CDR1 and CDR2: SGHTA and FQGNSA. With 3 bases removed from V and 2 bases from J, the gap between germline ends came to 13 bases. This CDR3 is built from 15 residues. CDR3 loop: CASSFQGPSNYGYTF. The CDR3 nucleotides read TGTGCCAGCAGCTTCCAGGGGCCCAGCAACTATGGCTACACCTTC.

A few counts support this clonotype. The chain has TRBV18 and TRBJ1-5; D ambiguous. The CDR3 is 13 residues long. Germline CDR1 KGHSH, CDR2 LQKENI. The V end lost 3 bases, the J end lost 4 bases, and 7 bases lay between the germline ends. As DNA, the CDR3 is TGTGCCAGCTCACCGCTAAGAAATCAGCCCCAGCATTTT. Translation: CASSPLRNQPQHF.

This chain connects TRBV27 to TRBJ2-1; 9 bases match TRBD2. The length of the CDR3 is 17 residues. V shed 4 bases, J shed 7 bases, and the junction held 14 bases outside the gene matches. The V gene's germline CDR1 is MNHEY and CDR2 SMNVEV (reference sequence). CDR3 sequence reads: CASSSPRRGRAMNEQFF. DNA for the CDR3: TGTGCCAGCAGTTCTCCACGACGCGGGAGGGCCATGAATGAGCAGTTCTTC.

Comment on this clonotype: A much larger clone differs from this one at a single base, so this may be a read error. This chain joins TRBV5-1 and TRBJ2-7; D gene ambiguous. Germline V gives CDR1 SGHRS, CDR2 YFSETQ. V was shortened by 1 base and J by 5 bases, with 10 bases between the two germline ends. The CDR3 runs to 13 residues. The CDR3 here is CASSLITGHEQYF. The CDR3 DNA reads as TGCGCCAGCAGCTTGATCACGGGCCACGAGCAGTACTTC.

This clonotype was seen at least ten times. J is TRBJ2-5 and V is TRBV27; TRBD1 is a possible D gene (5 bases). The V gene's germline CDR1 is MNHEY and CDR2 SMNVEV (reference sequence). The CDR3 contains 16 residues. V gave up 1 base and J gave up 2 bases, with 14 bases separating them. The CDR3 coding sequence is TGTGCCAGCAGTTTATTCCCCGACAGTCCTCAAGAGACCCAGTACTTC. This gives the protein CASSLFPDSPQETQYF.

This clonotype was counted ten times or more. The chain uses TRBV5-1 and TRBJ2-7, with D possibly TRBD2 on 6 matching bases. Trimming shortened V by 4 bases and J by 2 bases, and 19 bases separated the two germline ends. CDR3 size: 16 residues. Germline V gene data show CDR1 as SGHRS and CDR2 as YFSETQ. For the CDR3, the DNA is TGCGCCAGCAGCAATTATCCAGCGGGTGTTACCTACGAGCAGTACTTC. Its translation: CASSNYPAGVTYEQYF.

This clonotype was seen repeatedly, ten times or more. This sequence joins TRBV11-2 and TRBJ2-1, with 12 positions matching TRBD2. This CDR3 has 17 amino acids. The trim removed 1 base at V and 1 base at J, leaving 2 bases unmatched. The germline V gene has CDR1 SGHAT and CDR2 FQNNGV. CDR3 loop: CASSLGTSGISYNEQFF. In DNA form, the CDR3 reads TGTGCCAGCAGCTTAGGGACTAGCGGGATTTCCTACAATGAGCAGTTCTTC.

This clonotype was counted many times. The genes are TRBV7-9 and TRBJ2-7; D may be TRBD1 (6 bases). Looked up from germline, CDR1 is SEHNR and CDR2 is FQNEAQ (reference sequence). Trimming cost V 2 bases and J 2 bases, with 13 bases left between them. This CDR3 spans 15 amino acids. CDR3 DNA: TGTGCCAGCAGCTTAAACACAGGGCCTCCCTACGAGCAGTACTTC. Protein product: CASSLNTGPPYEQYF.

The sample holds many counts of this clonotype. The J gene is TRBJ2-5, the V gene TRBV2; D possibly matches TRBD1 or TRBD2 (5 bases each). Trimming pared 3 bases from V and 7 bases from J, leaving 12 bases between. The CDR3 loop spans 13 amino acids. CDR1 is SNHLY and CDR2 is FYNNEI in the germline V gene. In DNA form, the CDR3 reads TGTGCCAGCAGTGACAGGGAGCTTTCGACCCAGTACTTC. This encodes CASSDRELSTQYF.

Ten or more counts support this clonotype. The chain recombines TRBV10-1 with TRBJ2-5; D remains ambiguous. Germline V gene sequence: CDR1 WNHNN, CDR2 SYGVQD (reference sequence). The V end lost 8 bases, the J end lost 4 bases, and 8 bases lay between the germline ends. The CDR3 sequence is 11 residues long. The CDR3 loop reads CASPLAETQYF. The CDR3 nucleotides read TGCGCCAGCCCCTTGGCAGAGACCCAGTACTTC.

The rearrangement joins TRBV20-1 to TRBJ2-7; possibly TRBD2 for D (7 bases). CDR1 and CDR2 from the germline V gene are DFQATT and SNEGSKA (reference sequence). The CDR3 has 18 amino acids. The ends were cut back, 3 bases at V and 2 bases at J, with 26 bases in the middle. CDR3 nucleotide sequence: TGCAGTGCTAGTGCTCCTCTTGGATCGGGGGGCTCACCCTACGAGCAGTACTTC. Translated: CSASAPLGSGGSPYEQYF.

This clonotype has a handful of counts. The chain is built from TRBV24-1 and TRBJ2-2, with 7 nucleotides matching TRBD2. The germline gives CDR1 KGHDR, CDR2 SFDVKD. With 0 bases clipped from V and 5 bases from J, the junction kept 2 bases outside the gene matches. This CDR3 is built from 15 residues. The CDR3 bases are TGTGCCACCAGTGATTTGAGCGGGATAACCGGGGAGCTGTTTTTT. This gives the protein CATSDLSGITGELFF.

This clonotype was observed many times. This chain joins TRBV15 and TRBJ2-3, with 11 bases matching TRBD2. The J segment lost 6 bases and the V segment lost 3 bases, leaving 5 bases of the junction unmatched. This CDR3 is 15 amino acids long. Germline-derived CDR1 and CDR2 are LNHNV and YYDKDF (reference sequence). The CDR3 region has the DNA TGTGCCACCAGCAGTCTAGCGGGAGGCGGCGATACGCAGTATTTT. The encoded protein is CATSSLAGGGDTQYF.

This clonotype was observed at least ten times. The rearrangement links TRBV7-8 to TRBJ2-2, with 12 nucleotides matching TRBD2. The CDR3 covers 15 residues. J was trimmed by 4 bases and V by 3 bases; bases with no gene match: 0. CDR1 is SGHVS and CDR2 is FQNEAQ in the germline V gene. CDR3 in amino acids: CASSLGLAGTGELFF. Written as DNA, the CDR3 is TGTGCCAGCAGCTTGGGACTAGCGGGCACCGGGGAGCTGTTTTTT.

This clonotype was counted many times. V and J are TRBV10-3 and TRBJ2-7; weak D call: TRBD2 (7 bases). The CDR3 runs to 12 residues. Germline V gene sequence: CDR1 ENHRY, CDR2 SYGVKD. V was shortened by 8 bases and J by 6 bases, with 14 bases between the two germline ends. CDR3 amino acids: CAIGGGAGEQYF. The CDR3 nucleotides are TGTGCCATCGGAGGGGGGGCCGGCGAGCAGTACTTC.

This clonotype came up many times. The chain has TRBV11-3 and TRBJ2-1; D may be TRBD1 (5 bases). Between the trimmed V and J ends, which lost 3 bases and 8 bases, there was a span of 17 bases. The CDR3 covers 15 residues. Per germline, CDR1 SGHNT and CDR2 YENEEA. This CDR3 reads CASSFRRGVQDEQFF. CDR3 DNA sequence: TGTGCCAGCAGCTTCCGTCGTGGGGTACAGGATGAGCAGTTCTTC.

This clonotype was observed many times. This chain connects TRBV19 to TRBJ1-2, with 8 bases fitting TRBD1. V lost 7 bases and J lost 3; bases outside the gene matches: 4. The germline V gene has CDR1 LNHDA and CDR2 SQIVND (reference sequence). CDR3 size: 13 residues. CDR3: CASTLDRDYGYTF. The CDR3 bases are TGTGCCAGTACCTTGGACAGGGACTATGGCTACACCTTC.

About this clonotype itself: Possible read error: a much larger clone is one base away. The CDR3 nucleotides are TGTGCCAGCAGCGAGCCAGGGGGTAGCGAGCAGTACTTC. As protein: CASSEPGGSEQYF. The J gene is TRBJ2-7, the V gene TRBV28; 7 bases line up with TRBD1. Trimming at V came to 6 bases and at J to 6 bases, leaving 8 bases not matched to a gene. Germline loops: CDR1 MDHEN, CDR2 SYDVKM. This CDR3 is built from 13 residues.

The rearrangement links TRBV5-4 to TRBJ2-3; TRBD1 matches at 7 bases. Trimming at V came to 1 base and at J to 2 bases, leaving 16 bases not matched to a gene. The CDR3 sequence is 19 residues long. CDR1 is SGHNT, CDR2 YYREEE, per germline (reference sequence). The CDR3 protein is CASSLIRQGTLLDTDTQYF. CDR3 bases: TGTGCCAGCAGCTTGATTCGACAGGGCACTCTTTTAGACACAGATACGCAGTATTTT.

A remark on this clonotype: A much larger clone lies a single base off, so this may be a read error. This rearrangement joins TRBV5-4 to TRBJ2-7; 15 positions agree with TRBD2. The V segment lost 5 bases and the J segment 9 bases; nucleotides outside the gene matches: 3. CDR3 length: 13 amino acids. Germline lookup yields CDR1 SGHNT and CDR2 YYREEE (reference sequence). CDR3 coding DNA: TGTGCCAGCAGGACGGGACTAGCGGGAGGGCAGTACTTC. It is translated as CASRTGLAGGQYF.

Many counts were recorded for this clonotype. The chain employs TRBV6-1 and TRBJ1-2; 11 bases agree with TRBD1. Germline lookup yields CDR1 MNHNS and CDR2 SASEGT. The V gene end was trimmed by 7 bases and the J gene end by 8 bases; junction bases not matched to a gene: 12. This CDR3 has 15 amino acids. CDR3 amino acids: CASITGPGTGGGYTF. The CDR3 DNA is TGTGCCAGCATCACCGGCCCCGGGACAGGGGGAGGCTACACCTTC.

The chain couples TRBV7-9 to TRBJ1-1, with D perhaps TRBD1 (5 bases). Germline lookup yields CDR1 SEHNR and CDR2 FQNEAQ (reference sequence). V lost 2 bases, J lost 1 base, and 8 bases lay in between. This CDR3 is built from 14 residues. The CDR3 DNA follows: TGTGCCAGCAGCTTACAGGGTGGGAACACTGAAGCTTTCTTT. Protein product: CASSLQGGNTEAFF.